This is a list of T cell receptor beta chains from one sample in a study of beta chain features in type 1 diabetes. The data were produced by immunoSEQ multiplex PCR, yet TCRdb's version contains in-frame clones alone and is incomplete. The table includes 330,000 or so clones, around 20% detected once. The sequencing sample was made of naive CD4+ T cells from blood. These receptors were obtained from a woman under 30 in good health. The conserved cysteine and the conserved F or W are not part of the CDR3 here.

V gene	J gene	CDR3 protein
TRBV19	TRBJ2-2	ASSEPGQGYTGELF
TRBV11-2	TRBJ2-2	ASGRQEGTGELF
TRBV6-6	TRBJ2-7	ASTRAGERYEQY
TRBV29-1	TRBJ2-2	SVGQGNTGELF
TRBV14	TRBJ1-3	ASSQGTAYGNTIY
TRBV2	TRBJ1-5	ASSEGTGTQPQH
TRBV6-1	TRBJ2-7	ASSDLTGGNYEQY
TRBV7-9	TRBJ2-2	ASSWGPRNTGELF
TRBV29-1	TRBJ2-3	SVELQQLTDTQY
TRBV6-5	TRBJ2-3	ASTNTDTQY
TRBV14	TRBJ2-3	ASSRGVPDTQY
TRBV6-5	TRBJ2-1	ASSYSGQGIYEQF
TRBV11-2	TRBJ2-1	ASSLGGTADNEQF
TRBV18	TRBJ2-5	ASSRGSKETQY
TRBV6-5	TRBJ2-1	ASSRDSNYEQF
TRBV7-9	TRBJ1-1	ASIPTRNTEAF
TRBV7-9	TRBJ2-7	ASSLAQSRDEQY
TRBV5-1	TRBJ2-7	ASSRDSLINSYEQY
TRBV5-4	TRBJ2-7	ASSGLRAGSSYEQY
TRBV30	TRBJ2-5	AWSARTVQETQY
TRBV5-6	TRBJ2-7	ASSPPGQGTPYEQY
TRBV6-6	TRBJ2-3	ASRRYRVSTDTQY
TRBV7-3	TRBJ2-2	ASSSDRATGELF
TRBV6-1	TRBJ1-5	ASSDRGRGNQPQH
TRBV7-8	TRBJ2-2	ASSLRRENTGELF
TRBV30	TRBJ2-3	AWGTSGRIRGTDTQY
TRBV6-1	TRBJ2-7	ASSQGLSGNSYEQY
TRBV15	TRBJ2-1	ATSRDLSGSSYNEQF
TRBV11-2	TRBJ1-3	ASSLDWASSGNTIY
TRBV29-1	TRBJ2-5	SVDGFPGETQY
TRBV19	TRBJ2-6	ASSIDPGLGANVLT
TRBV4-3	TRBJ1-5	ASSQGLREPQH
TRBV9	TRBJ2-5	ASSVSGKETQY
TRBV7-2	TRBJ2-7	ASSFGQVPYEQY
TRBV19	TRBJ2-1	ASSPISGGAAYNEQF
TRBV5-1	TRBJ1-1	ASSFRDRDTEAF
TRBV7-2	TRBJ1-5	ASSLAEGQPQH
TRBV27	TRBJ1-1	ASSLVSGRGTEAF
TRBV2	TRBJ2-7	ASSTGASYEQY
TRBV30	TRBJ2-3	ALSPPGDTQY
TRBV25-1	TRBJ1-2	ASKGAQNYGYT
TRBV10-3	TRBJ1-2	AISVPGRHT
TRBV4-3	TRBJ2-7	ASSQPDRRSYEQY
TRBV19	TRBJ2-5	ARNSGTTKETQY
TRBV28	TRBJ1-1	ASTLGTALNTEAF
TRBV28	TRBJ2-2	ASSTDGTTGELF
TRBV7-9	TRBJ2-7	ASSNHYELY
TRBV18	TRBJ1-4	ASSPAAREKLF
TRBV5-1	TRBJ2-7	ASSLVAGAVYEQY
TRBV30	TRBJ1-5	AWSFRTGQNQPQH
TRBV9	TRBJ2-1	ASRVTPGSEQF
TRBV7-9	TRBJ2-1	ASSLPGLAGGNEQF
TRBV7-6	TRBJ2-3	ASSPGGGYRADTQY
TRBV9	TRBJ2-3	ASSVGQGTDTQY
TRBV5-1	TRBJ2-1	ASSPDGGGAYEQF
TRBV6-1	TRBJ2-6	ASSVKGAGANVLT
TRBV5-1	TRBJ2-5	ASSSGGETQY
TRBV30	TRBJ2-2	AWRRGQAPNTGELF